This T cell receptor beta chain was documented in a study of CD8 T cells in ankylosing spondylitis. Notes on the study in general: Characteristic, it appeared, of ankylosing spondylitis blood was a TCR beta motif of about eight highly homologous variants. Reported data indicate significant enrichment of disease-linked clones within matched ankylosing spondylitis synovial fluid.

Researchers built TCR beta libraries using quantitative 5'-RACE with molecular barcodes. TCRdb called the 5' RACE reads again in MiXCR, with one record for every CDR3 protein. There are nearly 350,000 distinct CDR3 sequences in the sample; roughly 15% occur only once, and 0.95% to 1.4% lies in the top ten. Of note for this clonotype: Its antigen remains unidentified.

The CDR3 runs 17 residues. Germline V lookup: CDR1 SGHRS, CDR2 YFSETQ. V was clipped by 3 bases and J by 0 bases; unmatched bases: 8. The rearrangement links TRBV5-1 to TRBJ1-4, with 7 bases aligning to TRBD1. This clonotype originated in a male donor with ankylosing spondylitis or in good health (not recorded which). Sequenced material: blood, either unsorted or a sorted T cell fraction (not recorded which). The CDR3 sequence is CASSSVGGLATNEKLFF. CDR3 nucleotides: TGCGCCAGCAGCTCAGTAGGGGGCCTCGCAACTAATGAAAAACTGTTTTTT.